What follows are 2 T cell receptor beta chains derived from one specimen sequenced in a study of blood T cell repertoires in COVID-19. TCRdb keeps only in-frame clones here, not all; method: immunoSEQ multiplex PCR. The data contain approximately 65,000 clones, 65% to 85% of them singletons. Sequencing was done on a sample of PBMCs or T cells enriched from blood (not recorded which). All receptors derive from an older woman who had been exposed to COVID-19.

The V gene is TRBV6-2 or TRBV6-3, the J gene TRBJ2-5; 9 bases line up with TRBD1. The CDR3 covers 17 residues. CDR1 is MNHEY, CDR2 SVGEGT, per germline. The V segment lost 5 bases and the J segment 2 bases; nucleotides outside the gene matches: 12. The CDR3 spells CASSTNRQGVRQETQYF. CDR3 bases: TGTGCCAGCAGTACGAATCGACAGGGGGTTCGACAAGAGACCCAGTACTTC.

The chain links TRBV19 to TRBJ1-2, with 7 bases matching TRBD1. Germline V gene sequence: CDR1 LNHDA, CDR2 SQIVND (reference sequence). There are 16 residues in the CDR3. J gave up 0 bases and V 6 bases, and 10 bases lay outside the gene matches. The CDR3 nucleotides read TGTGCCAGTAGCCTGAGGGGTCAGGGGGCTAACTATGGCTACACCTTC. This translates into CASSLRGQGANYGYTF. The variable domain in full, with the rest retrieved from reference TRBV19 and TRBJ1-2, is DGGITQSPKYLFRKEGQNVTLSCEQNLNHDAMYWYRQDPGQGLRLIYYSQIVNDFQKGDIAEGYSVSREKKESFPLTVTSAQKNPTAFYLCASSLRGQGANYGYTFGSGTRLTVV.